The clone carrying this T cell receptor beta chain has only one observation. Its matching antigen is unknown. This PCR relied on a set of 60 Vbeta primers and 13 Jbeta primers. The assay was immunoSEQ multiplex PCR, and TCRdb's table has in-frame clones only and misses some. The sample yields 150,000 to 180,000 clones, under 80% seen once. This sample is drawn from a study of cytomegalovirus exposure and HLA in healthy donors. Study-wide findings and caveats: Cytomegalovirus-associated status was assigned to about 150 TCR beta chains. Researchers reported in a later analysis that common viral pathogens appeared linked to several top clusters. Highest at DRB1 and lowest at HLA-C, TCR association rates differed among HLA loci in a later analysis. Researchers reported from a later analysis that most CMV-associated TCR beta chains appeared HLA-restricted.

The V and J ends lost 5 bases and 11 bases respectively, with 12 bases between them. The germline CDR1 and CDR2 sequences are SEHNR and FQNEAQ (reference sequence). The CDR3 sequence is 11 residues long. J is TRBJ1-1 and V is TRBV7-9; D not certain. Sample: PBMCs. The receptor was isolated from a man aged 30-40 years in good health and CMV-seronegative. CDR3: CASSPSGPAFF. CDR3 in DNA: TGTGCCAGCAGCCCCTCCGGTCCGGCTTTCTTT.